This is a list of T cell receptor beta chains from one sample in a study of blood T cells in healthy people across ages. Via MiXCR, TCRdb re-called the 5' RACE reads, giving one row per CDR3 protein. The table records fewer than 2,000,000 distinct CDR3 sequences, 30% to 40% of them present only once. Sequencing input: blood. The receptors originated from a human donor in good health. Both conserved end residues are part of each CDR3. The D gene is left open where the match is weak. Not all rows give a size; the values are once, few, many and, for expanded clones, a class.

CDR3nt	CDR3aa	v_gene	j_gene	abundance	d_gene
TGTGCCAGTAGTACGAGAGGGTTTGAGCAGTTCTTC	CASSTRGFEQFF	TRBV19	TRBJ2-1	once	NA
TGTGCCAGCAGCCCCGGGACAGGGGGGAGTGATACGCAGTATTTT	CASSPGTGGSDTQYF	TRBV11-2	TRBJ2-3	many	TRBD1
TGTGCCAGCAGCCCCCGGAGGGGGAACTCCTATGGCTACACCTTC	CASSPRRGNSYGYTF	TRBV11-3	TRBJ1-2	NA	NA
TGTGCCAGCAGCGAACTCTACAGGGGGGAGGGTGATGGCTACACCTTC	CASSELYRGEGDGYTF	TRBV7-2	TRBJ1-2	few	TRBD1
TGTGCCAGCAGCCATGGGTATTGGGTCAGGGGGCGCATTGGCTCTGGCTACACCTTC	CASSHGYWVRGRIGSGYTF	TRBV3-1	TRBJ1-2	NA	TRBD1
TGCGCCAGCAGCCTTCAGGATAGAGGGGATACGCGGTATTTT	CASSLQDRGDTRYF	TRBV4-3	TRBJ2-3	NA	NA
TGTGCCAGCAGCTACGGGACAGGAAACGAGCAGTACTTC	CASSYGTGNEQYF	TRBV12-3/TRBV12-4	TRBJ2-7	many	TRBD1
TGCAGCCCAACGGGGGGCTCCTCCGCGAATGAGCAGTTCTTC	CSPTGGSSANEQFF	TRBV20-1	TRBJ2-1	NA	NA
TGCAGTGCTAGTGGGGGGGGGACAAGCTCCTACAATGAGCAGTTCTTC	CSASGGGTSSYNEQFF	TRBV20-1	TRBJ2-1	few	NA
TGCGCCAGCAGCTCAGGGGGTGAGCACACTGAAGCTTTCTTT	CASSSGGEHTEAFF	TRBV5-1	TRBJ1-1	NA	TRBD1
TGTGCCAGCAGCTCCTCAGGGCGTATGGGGGAAAAACTGTTTTTT	CASSSSGRMGEKLFF	TRBV7-2	TRBJ1-4	NA	NA
TGTGCCAGCAGCTACGGCGGGGGTGGGAGCAATCAGCCCCAGCATTTT	CASSYGGGGSNQPQHF	TRBV7-2	TRBJ1-5	NA	NA
TGCGCCAGCAGCCAAGATGGGCAGAATAAAGTACCCAAAGAGACCCAGTACTTC	CASSQDGQNKVPKETQYF	TRBV4-3	TRBJ2-5	NA	NA
TGCGCCAGCAGCTGGACAGGGGAATCCCTCCACTTT	CASSWTGESLHF	TRBV4-1	TRBJ1-6	NA	TRBD1
TGTGCCAGGGGACGGCACACTGAAGCTTTCTTT	CARGRHTEAFF	TRBV2	TRBJ1-1	NA	NA
TGCGCCAGCAGCTTGGCCGGCGGGGGGGCGGTTAATGAGCAGTACTTC	CASSLAGGGAVNEQYF	TRBV5-1	TRBJ2-4	NA	TRBD2
TGTGCCAGCAGCTTGGGACAGGGGAGCGAGCAGTACTTC	CASSLGQGSEQYF	TRBV27	TRBJ2-7	many	TRBD1
TGCGCCAGCAGTGAAACGACACCTAGCAATCAGCCCCAGCATTTT	CASSETTPSNQPQHF	TRBV10-2	TRBJ1-5	few	NA
TGCAGCGTAGCGGGACAGCCGAACACTGAAGCTTTCTTT	CSVAGQPNTEAFF	TRBV29-1	TRBJ1-1	few	TRBD1
TGTGCCAGCAGCTTAGGGGGGACAGGGGATGAAAAACTGTTTTTT	CASSLGGTGDEKLFF	TRBV7-2	TRBJ1-4	few	TRBD1
TGTGCCACCAGCAGAGCAACGGGGGTCGGTCAGCCCCAGCATTTT	CATSRATGVGQPQHF	TRBV15	TRBJ1-5	NA	NA
TGTGCCAGCAGTTTGGGGGGGGCCTACGAGCGGTACTTC	CASSLGGAYERYF	TRBV27	TRBJ2-4	NA	NA
TGTGCCAGCAGTTTAAACAACCTCTATGGCTACACCTTC	CASSLNNLYGYTF	TRBV12-3/TRBV12-4	TRBJ1-2	few	NA
TGTGCCATCAGTGGAGACAGGGATTCCTACGAGCAGTACTTC	CAISGDRDSYEQYF	TRBV10-3	TRBJ2-7	NA	TRBD1
TGTGCCAGCACTTCTAGTTCACCCCTCCACTTT	CASTSSSPLHF	TRBV6-2/TRBV6-3	TRBJ1-6	few	NA
TGTGCCAGTAAGGGGGGGGGCAACAATGAGCAGTTCTTC	CASKGGGNNEQFF	TRBV6-5	TRBJ2-1	NA	NA
TGTGTCAGCAGCCAGGAGCTCAATGAGCAGTTCTTC	CVSSQELNEQFF	TRBV7-6	TRBJ2-1	NA	NA
TGCGCCAGCAGCCAACGAAGGACGGCAGGATCCTCCTACGAGCAGTACTTC	CASSQRRTAGSSYEQYF	TRBV4-1	TRBJ2-7	NA	NA
TGTACCAGCAGCTGGACTTTCGGGTCCGACACTGAAGCTTTCTTT	CTSSWTFGSDTEAFF	TRBV5-5	TRBJ1-1	NA	NA
TGTGCTAGTGGTTACGACAGGGGTACTGAAGCTTTCTTT	CASGYDRGTEAFF	TRBV12-5	TRBJ1-1	NA	TRBD1
TGCGCCAGCAGCCCCCTCTTGACACACCTTGGGGAGACCCAGTACTTC	CASSPLLTHLGETQYF	TRBV4-1	TRBJ2-5	few	NA
TGTGCCAGCAGTTTATTGGGCGGCGTCTTTCAACCGTACGAGCAGTACTTC	CASSLLGGVFQPYEQYF	TRBV27	TRBJ2-7	once	NA
TGTGCCGTCCGGGACGGCCAAAACTATGGCTACACCTTC	CAVRDGQNYGYTF	TRBV10-3	TRBJ1-2	few	NA
TGTGCCAGCAGCTTAGGGCCACGCGGAGGAGAGACCCAGTACTTC	CASSLGPRGGETQYF	TRBV7-7	TRBJ2-5	few	NA
TGTGCCAGCAGACCAAGGACAGGTGGCGAGCAGTACTTC	CASRPRTGGEQYF	TRBV2	TRBJ2-7	NA	TRBD1
TGTGCCAGCAGCTTAGAACCCTTGGCAGTCAATGAGCAGTTCTTC	CASSLEPLAVNEQFF	TRBV11-2	TRBJ2-1	few	NA
TGTGCCAGCAGTAACAGCCCCGCGACTGAAGCTTTCTTT	CASSNSPATEAFF	TRBV7-3	TRBJ1-1	NA	NA
TGCAGTGCTAGAGCCCGACAGGGGGCTCCGGATACGCAGTATTTT	CSARARQGAPDTQYF	TRBV20-1	TRBJ2-3	NA	TRBD1
TGTGCCAGCAGTTACTGGGGGACGGTGCATAACTATGGCTACACCTTC	CASSYWGTVHNYGYTF	TRBV6-2/TRBV6-3	TRBJ1-2	NA	NA
TGCAGCGTTGAAAAGGGGAGTAAAGCTTTCTTT	CSVEKGSKAFF	TRBV29-1	TRBJ1-1	NA	NA
TGTGCCAGCTTAAGGGAGAAGGACGAGCAGTACTTC	CASLREKDEQYF	TRBV5-5	TRBJ2-7	NA	NA
TGTGCCAGCAGCGAACCGGGGGGTGCCAAAAACATTCAGTACTTC	CASSEPGGAKNIQYF	TRBV11-3	TRBJ2-4	NA	TRBD2
TGCGCCAGCAGCCAAGATATTTTACGCAGGGGCGTCCGAGAGACCCAGTACTTC	CASSQDILRRGVRETQYF	TRBV4-3	TRBJ2-5	once	NA
TGCAGTGCCACCCTCGGCTCCTACAATGAGCAGTTCTTC	CSATLGSYNEQFF	TRBV20-1	TRBJ2-1	few	NA
TGTGCCACCAGCCAGGGATACAATGAGCAGTTCTTC	CATSQGYNEQFF	TRBV15	TRBJ2-1	NA	NA
TGTGCCAGCAGTTTTTGGGACACTAGCACAGATACGCAGTATTTT	CASSFWDTSTDTQYF	TRBV12-3/TRBV12-4	TRBJ2-3	few	NA